Listed here are 2 T cell receptor beta chains from one sample, sequenced in a study of memory CD4+ T cells and cytomegalovirus serostatus. The protocol was immunoSEQ multiplex PCR, while the TCRdb copy is restricted to in-frame clones and leaves out a portion. The table lists approximately 44,000 clones, more than 65% of them singletons, with roughly 1.9% in the top ten. The sort gate was single viable CD3+CD4+CD8-CD45RO+ cells for memory CD4+ T cells. The sample was memory CD4+ T cells from blood. These receptors were obtained from an adult in good health and CMV-seronegative.

V usage is TRBV15 and J usage is TRBJ2-1, with D perhaps assigned TRBD1 or TRBD2 (5 bases each). CDR3 length: 17 residues. The V and J ends lost 0 bases and 5 bases respectively, with 17 bases between them. Germline CDR1 and CDR2: LNHNV and YYDKDF (reference sequence). DNA of the CDR3: TGTGCCACCAGCAGAGATGGGGACCCCGATGATAACAATGAGCAGTTCTTC. Amino acids: CATSRDGDPDDNNEQFF.

This clone was seen once. V usage is TRBV28 and J usage is TRBJ2-7; a weak D match, TRBD2 (6 bases). Trimming left V 4 bases short and J 2 bases short, with 15 bases between. Germline V CDR1 and CDR2: MDHEN, SYDVKM. This CDR3 has 15 amino acids. The DNA for the CDR3 is TGTGCCAGCAGTTCCGCGGGGATTGGCACCTACGAGCAGTACTTC. Its translation is CASSSAGIGTYEQYF.